A single sample gave rise to the 2 T cell receptor beta chains below, sequenced in a study of follicular helper T cells after annual influenza vaccination. Time point in this sample: 2015-2016 season, pre-vaccination. The table came from immunoSEQ multiplex PCR; TCRdb's copy has only in-frame clones and leaves some out. In the table there are more than 9,500 clones, around 80% of which are singletons. Sequenced material: CXCR5+ CD38- circulating T follicular helper cells from blood, taken on the day of influenza vaccination. Noted subset: circulating Tfh, non-naive CD4+CXCR5+PD-1+ (ICOS+CD38+ or ICOS-CD38-). These receptor sequences come from an adult who received the influenza vaccine.

In this sample, this clone turned up a few times. The gene calls are TRBV19 and TRBJ1-2; D remains ambiguous. Germline V gives CDR1 LNHDA, CDR2 SQIVND (reference sequence). This CDR3 is 13 amino acids long. Trimming removed 3 bases from V and 6 bases from J, with 11 bases in between. DNA of the CDR3: TGTGCCAGTAGTATTTACGGGTCGAATGGCTACACCTTC. This encodes CASSIYGSNGYTF. The whole variable domain, filled in from reference TRBV19 and TRBJ1-2, reads DGGITQSPKYLFRKEGQNVTLSCEQNLNHDAMYWYRQDPGQGLRLIYYSQIVNDFQKGDIAEGYSVSREKKESFPLTVTSAQKNPTAFYLCASSIYGSNGYTFGSGTRLTVV.

The chain links TRBV27 to TRBJ2-2; D gene unclear. CDR3 length: 17 residues. CDR1 is MNHEY, CDR2 SMNVEV, per germline (reference sequence). The V and J ends lost 0 bases and 0 bases respectively, with 11 bases between them. In nucleotides, the CDR3 is TGTGCCAGCAGTTTATCGTTGGCCAACTCGAACACCGGGGAGCTGTTTTTT. Encoded protein: CASSLSLANSNTGELFF.